The clone carrying this T cell receptor beta chain was seen at least ten times. Antigen: not known. The sample is drawn from a study of T cells in Graves' hyperthyroidism and ophthalmopathy. Ophthalmopathy patients had Clinical Activity Score at least 3, NOSPECS grade at least 4, duration under 3 months. Exclusion followed for patients with uncontrolled infection, other autoimmune disease, pregnancy or lactation. Clinical symptoms, serum thyroxine, TRAb, thyroid ultrasound and orbital computed tomography informed diagnoses. Researchers took RNA transcripts and amplified the TCR beta CDR3 regions from them. The primer set for the first-round RT-PCR of the TCR CDR3 was HTBI. TCRdb ran MiXCR on the multiplex PCR reads and lists one entry per CDR3 protein. The sample yields more than 450,000 distinct CDR3 sequences, around 20% seen once. Regarding the study as a whole: The model anticipated ophthalmopathy a median around six months pre-onset.

Trimming left V 6 bases short and J 7 bases short, with 19 bases between. The CDR3 is 15 residues long. From germline, CDR1 is MNHEY and CDR2 SMNVEV (reference sequence). Input material: blood. The chain carries TRBV27 and TRBJ2-1; the D gene is possibly TRBD2 (6 bases). This clonotype was obtained from a man aged 35 to 55 with Graves' ophthalmopathy. The CDR3 sequence is CASSSVRVSGNEQFF. In nucleotides, the CDR3 is TGTGCCAGCAGCTCGGTTAGGGTCAGCGGGAATGAGCAGTTCTTC.